Listed below are T cell receptor beta chains from one sample, sequenced in a study of blood T cell repertoires in COVID-19. Assay: immunoSEQ multiplex PCR; the TCRdb copy retains only in-frame clones and omits some. This sample yields some 50,000 clones, of which 80% to 90% are seen a single time; approximately 3.5% belongs to the top ten. The material sequenced was peripheral blood. The receptors derive from a human donor in a cohort sampled during active COVID-19. The CDR3 runs from the conserved cysteine through the conserved F or W. A D gene is named only where the DNA matches it firmly. Expanded clones are given a class, and other clones once, few, many or no size at all.

TGTGCCAGCAGCCCCGGGACTAGCGGGAGAGATGAGCAGTTCTTC | CASSPGTSGRDEQFF | . | TRBD2 | TRBJ2-1 | TRBV3-1/TRBV3-2
TGTGCCAGCAGCAAGACTAGGATTCTCGAGCAGTTCTTC | CASSKTRILEQFF | . | . | TRBJ2-1 | TRBV5-4
TGTGCCAGCAGCCTTAACAGGGGGCAGTTTGAAAAACTGTTTTTT | CASSLNRGQFEKLFF | . | TRBD1 | TRBJ1-4 | TRBV7-6
TGTGCCAGCAGCTTCCGACAGGGTACGGGAGAGACCCAGTACTTC | CASSFRQGTGETQYF | . | TRBD1 | TRBJ2-5 | TRBV7-3
TGCGCCAGCAGCTTGGGCCCCTGGACTAGCGGGGGACGCTACAATGAGCAGTTCTTC | CASSLGPWTSGGRYNEQFF | . | TRBD2 | TRBJ2-1 | TRBV5-1
TGCGCCAGCAGCTCGTCAAGGACAGGTCGCCCTGAAGCTTTCTTT | CASSSSRTGRPEAFF | . | TRBD1 | TRBJ1-1 | TRBV4-1
TGTGCCAGCAGCTACTCGGACAGGGGGCGCGGGCAGTACTTC | CASSYSDRGRGQYF | . | TRBD1 | TRBJ2-7 | TRBV5-6
TGTGCCAGCAGTTACTTTGGACTGACGAACTATGGCTACACCTTC | CASSYFGLTNYGYTF | . | . | TRBJ1-2 | TRBV6-2/TRBV6-3
TGTGCCAGCAGCTTAGAGGCTAGCGGATCCTACAATGAGCAGTTCTTC | CASSLEASGSYNEQFF | . | TRBD2 | TRBJ2-1 | TRBV7-9
TGTGCCAGCTCTCCGGGACAGGGATCTGGGGCCAACGTCCTGACTTTC | CASSPGQGSGANVLTF | . | TRBD1 | TRBJ2-6 | TRBV18
TGTGCCAGCAGCCCCGGACAGTTTGGTGTGGGCAATCAGCCCCAGCATTTT | CASSPGQFGVGNQPQHF | . | . | TRBJ1-5 | TRBV5-8
TGTGCCAGCAGTGAACGGGCAGGGGTACATTCACCCCTCCACTTT | CASSERAGVHSPLHF | . | . | TRBJ1-6 | TRBV2
TGTGCCAGTAGCGTAGCGGGAGTGCAAACCGGGGAGCTGTTTTTT | CASSVAGVQTGELFF | few | TRBD2 | TRBJ2-2 | TRBV19
TGCGCCAGCAGGGTTGAGACAGGGGAGTCACCCCTCCACTTT | CASRVETGESPLHF | . | TRBD1 | TRBJ1-6 | TRBV5-1
TGTGCCAGCAGCGTAGGACTAGCGGGAGGGTCCACCGGGGAGCTGTTTTTT | CASSVGLAGGSTGELFF | . | TRBD2 | TRBJ2-2 | TRBV9
TGTGCCAGCAGCCCACGCGGGGCCCAGTACTTC | CASSPRGAQYF | . | . | TRBJ2-5 | TRBV5-8
TGTGCCAGCAGTTTTATACAGAATCAGCCCCAGCATTTT | CASSFIQNQPQHF | . | . | TRBJ1-5 | TRBV12-3/TRBV12-4
TGTGCCAGCAGCGCGCATATCAGGGTCACGGATGAGCAGTTCTTC | CASSAHIRVTDEQFF | once | . | TRBJ2-1 | TRBV9
TGTGCCAGCAAGCGGGAGACGAGTGAGCAGTTCTTC | CASKRETSEQFF | . | TRBD2 | TRBJ2-1 | TRBV12-3/TRBV12-4
TGTGCCAGCAGGATAGGACAGGGCCATGGCTACACCTTC | CASRIGQGHGYTF | . | TRBD1 | TRBJ1-2 | TRBV12-3/TRBV12-4
TGTGCCAGCTCACCCGGGAGGTGGGACACTGAAGCTTTCTTT | CASSPGRWDTEAFF | once | . | TRBJ1-1 | TRBV18
TGTGCCAGCTCACGAGACGGGGGGGGACCAGATACGCAGTATTTT | CASSRDGGGPDTQYF | . | TRBD2 | TRBJ2-3 | TRBV18
TGTGCCAGCAGCGACCCTGGACTTCTTCACGAGCAGTACTTC | CASSDPGLLHEQYF | . | . | TRBJ2-7 | TRBV6-5
TGTGCCAGCAGCCAAGAGGGGAGGAAGGTAGATACGCAGTATTTT | CASSQEGRKVDTQYF | . | . | TRBJ2-3 | TRBV3-1/TRBV3-2
TGTGCCAGCAGCCTACAGGGGGGAGGAGGAAACACCATATATTTT | CASSLQGGGGNTIYF | once | TRBD1 | TRBJ1-3 | TRBV7-2
TGTGCCAGCAGCAGAACCGGGGAGCTGTTTTTT | CASSRTGELFF | few | . | TRBJ2-2 | TRBV6-5
TGCGCCAGCAGCTTGGCATCAGGGTTGTATGGCTACACCTTC | CASSLASGLYGYTF | . | . | TRBJ1-2 | TRBV5-1
TGTGCCAGCTCACTACAGGGACAGGGGCCTTACTACGAGCAGTACTTC | CASSLQGQGPYYEQYF | . | TRBD1 | TRBJ2-7 | TRBV18
TGTGCCAGCAGATCGGGACTAGCGGGGGGCAATGAGCAGTTCTTC | CASRSGLAGGNEQFF | . | TRBD2 | TRBJ2-1 | TRBV2